This TCR beta chain derives from a study of post-analysis software for immune sequencing data. A note on this clonotype: Its cognate antigen is unknown.

This CDR3 comprises 16 residues. Germline lookup yields CDR1 ENHRY and CDR2 SYGVKD. V trimming: 11 bases; J trimming: 2 bases; junction bases outside the gene matches: 14. Presence of unique molecular identifiers characterized the TCR beta cDNA libraries. TCRdb reanalysed the PCR reads using MiXCR and keeps one entry per CDR3 protein. Of more than 450,000 distinct CDR3 sequences listed, approximately 31% are singletons. The study, taken as a whole, reports: Roughly 5 TRBV segments were significantly more frequent in patients than in controls. TRBV5-6, TRBV5-1 and TRBV20-1 were among these segments.

The sequence was obtained from a girl younger than 18 with multiple sclerosis. The gene calls are TRBV10-3 and TRBJ2-2; the match to TRBD1 covers 7 bases. Sequencing was done on a sample of blood. The CDR3 sequence: CAGQGGLGSNTGELFF. The CDR3 bases are TGTGCCGGCCAAGGGGGCCTGGGAAGTAACACCGGGGAGCTGTTTTTT.